Listed below are T cell receptor beta chains from one sample, sequenced in a study of T-cell reconstitution after alpha-beta-depleted transplantation in children. One entry per CDR3 protein results from TCRdb running MiXCR on the PCR reads. The sample lists around 490,000 distinct CDR3 sequences, 10% to 12% occurring once. Source: PBMCs, mostly from graft donor cells, taken 180 days after TCRalphabeta/CD19-depleted stem cell transplant. The receptors come from a female patient aged 2-15 years who had a stem cell transplant for aplastic anemia, so the T cells may come from the graft donor. The CDR3 runs from the conserved cysteine through the conserved F or W. Fields, in order: D gene, J gene, clone size, V gene, CDR3 protein, CDR3 DNA. A D gene is named only where the DNA matches it firmly. Clone size, where shown, is once, few, many, or a class for clones that have expanded.

- TRBJ2-2 - TRBV3-1 CATSQGGQGKLRVGELFF TGTGCCACCAGCCAAGGAGGTCAGGGGAAGTTACGAGTCGGGGAGCTGTTTTTT
- TRBJ1-4 few TRBV7-9 CASSTRDILTNEKLFF TGTGCCAGCAGCACCCGGGACATTTTAACTAATGAAAAACTGTTTTTT
TRBD2 TRBJ2-4 - TRBV29-1 CSSLGGDFNIQYF TGCAGCTCCTTGGGGGGGGATTTTAACATTCAGTACTTC
- TRBJ2-1 many TRBV6-2/TRBV6-3 CASFGTVYNEQFF TGTGCCAGCTTCGGGACTGTCTACAATGAGCAGTTCTTC
- TRBJ1-2 few TRBV7-2 CASSLRPPSRYTF TGTGCCAGCAGCTTACGGCCGCCGTCGAGGTACACCTTC
TRBD1 TRBJ2-7 few TRBV24-1 CATSRDRWHEQYF TGTGCCACCAGCCGGGACAGGTGGCACGAGCAGTACTTC
TRBD2 TRBJ2-3 - TRBV28 CASSSPGLAGWRADTQYF TGTGCCAGCAGTTCACCGGGACTAGCGGGATGGAGGGCAGATACGCAGTATTTT
- TRBJ2-5 few TRBV25-1 CASQGAREVTQYF TGTGCCAGCCAAGGGGCCCGAGAAGTGACCCAGTACTTC
TRBD2 TRBJ2-7 - TRBV5-1 CASSGAWTSGKPTSYEQYF TGCGCCAGCAGCGGGGCCTGGACTAGCGGCAAGCCCACGTCCTACGAGCAGTACTTC
- TRBJ2-1 few TRBV6-2/TRBV6-3 CASSSVIFANEQFF TGTGCCAGCAGTTCAGTGATCTTCGCCAATGAGCAGTTCTTC
- TRBJ1-4 few TRBV3-1 CASSPSSGAFGEKLFF TGTGCCAGCAGCCCATCTTCGGGGGCCTTTGGCGAAAAACTGTTTTTT
TRBD1 TRBJ2-7 - TRBV6-1 CASSRAGTGLSYEQYF TGTGCCAGCAGTCGCGCCGGGACAGGGCTCTCCTACGAGCAGTACTTC
TRBD1 TRBJ2-3 - TRBV4-3 CASSLGTAFTDTQYF TGCGCCAGCAGCCTCGGGACAGCTTTCACAGATACGCAGTATTTT
- TRBJ2-7 many TRBV29-1 CSVVALGEQYF TGCAGCGTTGTTGCCCTTGGGGAGCAGTACTTC
- TRBJ2-5 - TRBV7-2 CASSLAMGWETQYF TGTGCCAGCAGCTTAGCGATGGGTTGGGAGACCCAGTACTTC
- TRBJ2-7 many TRBV21-1 CARRKGGRTGYEQYF TGTGCCAGGAGAAAAGGAGGTCGGACGGGTTACGAGCAGTACTTC
- TRBJ2-2 - TRBV24-1 CATSDTPGTGDAGELFF TGTGCCACCAGTGATACACCCGGGACGGGGGACGCCGGGGAGCTGTTTTTT
TRBD2 TRBJ2-2 many TRBV20-1 CSARRREWNTGELFF TGCAGTGCTAGAAGGCGGGAGTGGAACACCGGGGAGCTGTTTTTT
- TRBJ1-3 - TRBV19 CASSINGAGNTIYF TGTGCCAGTAGTATCAACGGGGCTGGAAACACCATATATTTT
- TRBJ2-5 many TRBV29-1 CSVEDPETPALETQYF TGCAGCGTTGAAGATCCGGAAACACCCGCGTTAGAGACCCAGTACTTC
- TRBJ2-6 - TRBV5-1 CASSLGQTNVLTF TGCGCCAGCAGCCTGGGGCAGACCAACGTCCTGACTTTC
- TRBJ2-3 few TRBV6-5 CASSYAATDTQYF TGTGCCAGCAGTTACGCAGCCACAGATACGCAGTATTTT
- TRBJ2-5 many TRBV27 CASRRNQETQYF TGTGCCAGCCGCCGAAACCAAGAGACCCAGTACTTC
TRBD2 TRBJ2-7 few TRBV20-1 CSASGGIPLEQYF TGCAGTGCTAGCGGGGGGATCCCCCTCGAGCAGTACTTC
TRBD1 TRBJ2-1 - TRBV11-2 CASSPGQGTLSKGNEQFF TGTGCCAGCAGCCCGGGACAGGGGACCTTAAGTAAGGGGAATGAGCAGTTCTTC
- TRBJ2-1 few TRBV4-1 CASSQDLQGRSYNEQFF TGCGCCAGCAGCCAAGATCTCCAGGGGCGCTCCTACAATGAGCAGTTCTTC
- TRBJ1-2 few TRBV19 CASSYETDHRYGYTF TGTGCCAGTAGTTATGAGACAGATCATCGTTATGGCTACACCTTC
- TRBJ2-5 - TRBV18 CASSPGTGGTQYF TGTGCCAGCTCACCAGGAACTGGGGGGACCCAGTACTTC
- TRBJ2-1 few TRBV14 CASSQRPGWEQFF TGTGCCAGCAGCCAAAGGCCGGGATGGGAGCAGTTCTTC
- TRBJ2-7 - TRBV12-3/TRBV12-4 CASSLSSGAYEQYF TGTGCCAGCAGTTTATCCTCGGGAGCCTACGAGCAGTACTTC
TRBD1 TRBJ2-3 many TRBV29-1 CSVPPGQGAYLRDTQYF TGCAGCGTCCCTCCGGGACAGGGAGCTTATCTGAGGGATACGCAGTATTTT
- TRBJ1-2 few TRBV15 CATSRVGTGAYGYTF TGTGCCACCAGCAGAGTGGGTACAGGCGCCTATGGCTACACCTTC
- TRBJ2-2 few TRBV2 CASSERGSGNTGELFF TGTGCCAGCAGTGAAAGGGGTAGCGGGAACACCGGGGAGCTGTTTTTT
- TRBJ1-2 - TRBV29-1 CSVEQGRIDYGYTF TGCAGCGTTGAACAGGGCAGGATCGACTATGGCTACACCTTC
TRBD1 TRBJ1-5 few TRBV20-1 CSARGTGPNQPQHF TGCAGTGCCAGAGGGACAGGGCCTAATCAGCCCCAGCATTTT
- TRBJ2-1 few TRBV6-1 CASSSRDHYNEQFF TGTGCCAGCAGCAGCCGGGACCATTACAATGAGCAGTTCTTC
TRBD2 TRBJ2-3 many TRBV20-1 CSARSGLAGGTDTQYF TGCAGTGCTAGATCGGGACTAGCGGGGGGCACAGATACGCAGTATTTT
TRBD2 TRBJ2-2 - TRBV11-2 CASSPRMPSGRDVGGELFF TGTGCCAGCAGCCCAAGGATGCCTAGCGGGAGGGACGTCGGCGGGGAGCTGTTTTTT
TRBD1 TRBJ2-1 - TRBV9 CASSDGTASYNEQFF TGTGCCAGCAGCGACGGGACAGCCTCCTACAATGAGCAGTTCTTC
TRBD2 TRBJ2-1 - TRBV12-3/TRBV12-4 CASSPRATSGRSNEQFF TGTGCCAGCAGTCCTCGGGCGACTAGCGGGAGGTCGAATGAGCAGTTCTTC
- TRBJ1-5 - TRBV6-5 CASSYPRTHQPQHF TGTGCCAGCAGTTACCCCCGGACACATCAGCCCCAGCATTTT
- TRBJ2-1 - TRBV5-5 CASSGYRGDLEINEQFF TGTGCCAGCAGCGGTTACCGGGGCGACCTTGAGATCAATGAGCAGTTCTTC
TRBD2 TRBJ2-1 many TRBV9 CASSASPGLAGWANEQFF TGTGCCAGCAGCGCGAGCCCCGGACTAGCGGGATGGGCGAATGAGCAGTTCTTC
TRBD1 TRBJ2-7 - TRBV28 CASSQPGQGDYEQYF TGTGCCAGCAGTCAACCGGGACAGGGCGACTACGAGCAGTACTTC
TRBD1 TRBJ2-2 many TRBV6-1 CASSHRGVTGELFF TGTGCCAGCAGCCACAGGGGGGTCACCGGGGAGCTGTTTTTT
TRBD1 TRBJ2-3 - TRBV18 CASSPQDRGPADTQYF TGTGCCAGCTCACCACAGGACAGGGGGCCCGCAGATACGCAGTATTTT
- TRBJ2-1 - TRBV16 CASSQLGNEQFF TGTGCCAGCAGCCAATTGGGCAATGAGCAGTTCTTC
TRBD2 TRBJ2-3 - TRBV20-1 CSARAHGLAGVTQYF TGCAGTGCTAGAGCTCACGGACTAGCGGGAGTCACGCAGTATTTT
- TRBJ2-3 - TRBV18 CASSPPNSGSVNTQYF TGTGCCAGCTCACCACCAAATAGCGGCTCAGTAAATACGCAGTATTTT
TRBD2 TRBJ2-3 few TRBV5-1 CASSPLAEGGRGQYF TGCGCCAGCAGCCCACTAGCGGAGGGGGGTCGGGGGCAGTATTTT
- TRBJ2-1 - TRBV29-1 CSVEPWGQRISSSYNEQFF TGCAGCGTCGAACCGTGGGGGCAGCGTATAAGCAGCTCCTACAATGAGCAGTTCTTC
- TRBJ2-6 - TRBV20-1 CSASRAGANGLTF TGCAGTGCTAGCAGGGCTGGGGCCAACGGCCTGACTTTC
- TRBJ2-2 few TRBV7-8 CASSLKGVDGELFF TGTGCCAGCAGCTTAAAGGGGGTCGACGGGGAGCTGTTTTTT
TRBD2 TRBJ2-1 - TRBV13 CASSLEAREIYNEQFF TGTGCCAGCAGCTTAGAGGCGCGGGAGATCTACAATGAGCAGTTCTTC
TRBD1 TRBJ1-2 many TRBV11-2 CASSPGTGSNYGYTF TGTGCCAGCAGCCCAGGGACAGGATCTAACTATGGCTACACCTTC
- TRBJ1-1 many TRBV12-3/TRBV12-4 CASSPTLNTEAFF TGTGCCAGCAGCCCGACATTGAACACTGAAGCTTTCTTT